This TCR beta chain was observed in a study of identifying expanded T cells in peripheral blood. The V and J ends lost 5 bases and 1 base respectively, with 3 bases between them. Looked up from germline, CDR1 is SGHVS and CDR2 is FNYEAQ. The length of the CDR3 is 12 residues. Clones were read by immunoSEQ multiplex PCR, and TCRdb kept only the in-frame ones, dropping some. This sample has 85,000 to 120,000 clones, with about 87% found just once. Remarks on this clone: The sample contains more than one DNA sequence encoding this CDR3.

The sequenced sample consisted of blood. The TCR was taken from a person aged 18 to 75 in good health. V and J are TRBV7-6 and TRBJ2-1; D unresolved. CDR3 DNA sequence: TGTGCCAGCAGCCTGTCCTACAATGAGCAGTTCTTC. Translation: CASSLSYNEQFF.